This T cell receptor beta chain is from a study of response to subunit inactivated influenza vaccine. Study-wide points: The authors proposed limited new T cell recruitment per seasonal influenza vaccination.

With regard to this clonotype: The antigen remains undetermined.

V gave up 4 bases and J gave up 7 bases; unmatched junction bases: 7. There are 16 residues in the CDR3. CDR1 is SGHRS, CDR2 YFSETQ, per germline. TCRdb independently ran MiXCR on the RT-PCR reads; one entry per CDR3 protein. This table holds roughly 650,000 distinct CDR3 sequences, about 15% found once. The chain recombines TRBV5-1 with TRBJ2-1, with 14 positions matching TRBD2. The material was PBMCs from blood, obtained roughly 15 days before vaccination. The source is a man aged 50-59 years who received an inactivated influenza vaccine. The CDR3 here is CASSTGTSGRGNEQFF. The CDR3 DNA reads as TGCGCCAGCAGCACCGGGACTAGCGGGAGAGGAAATGAGCAGTTCTTC.